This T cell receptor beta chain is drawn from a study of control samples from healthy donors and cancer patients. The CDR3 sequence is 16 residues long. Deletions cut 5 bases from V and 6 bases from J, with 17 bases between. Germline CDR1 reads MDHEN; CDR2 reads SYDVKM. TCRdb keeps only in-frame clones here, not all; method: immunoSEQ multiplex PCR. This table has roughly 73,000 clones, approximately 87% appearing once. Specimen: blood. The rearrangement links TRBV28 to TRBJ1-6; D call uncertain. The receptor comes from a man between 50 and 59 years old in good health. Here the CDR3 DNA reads TGTGCCAGCAGTCCCGCCCGGGGAGGGTCTAATTCACCCCTCCACTTT. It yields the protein CASSPARGGSNSPLHF.